This note documents a single T cell receptor beta chain sequence. This CDR3 has 13 residues. After removal of 6 bases from V and 1 base from J, the junction contained 1 base not matched to a gene. Per the germline V gene, CDR1 is MNHEY and CDR2 is SVGAGI. Researchers ran the PCR with 60 Vbeta and 13 Jbeta primers. In the source study's methods: Unique TCR beta chains totaled roughly 81 million in a later count, with around 11 million of them shared. Generated by immunoSEQ multiplex PCR, the TCRdb table keeps only in-frame clones and is missing some. From that table come the V and J calls and clone size; the DNA was used to work out D and trimming. The sample shows 200,000 or so clones, roughly 80% of them seen only once. This record belongs to a study of cytomegalovirus exposure and HLA in healthy donors. Among the donors, all were healthy bone marrow donors.

The source of this sequence is a woman aged 25-40 years in good health and CMV-seropositive. Sequenced input: PBMCs. This chain uses TRBV6-5 with TRBJ2-3; 7 bases align to TRBD1. The CDR3, as DNA: TGTGCCAGCAGGGGGACAGGCACAGATACGCAGTATTTT. This translates into CASRGTGTDTQYF.